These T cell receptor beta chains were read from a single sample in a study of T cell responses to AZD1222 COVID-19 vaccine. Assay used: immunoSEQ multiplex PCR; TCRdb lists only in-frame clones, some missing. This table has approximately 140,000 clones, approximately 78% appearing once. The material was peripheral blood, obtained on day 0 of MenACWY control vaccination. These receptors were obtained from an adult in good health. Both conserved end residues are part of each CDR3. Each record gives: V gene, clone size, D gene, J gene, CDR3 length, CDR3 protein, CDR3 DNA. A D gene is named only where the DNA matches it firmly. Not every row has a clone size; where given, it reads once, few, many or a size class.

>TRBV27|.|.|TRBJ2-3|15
CASSRPGTSTDTQYF
TGTGCCAGCAGCCGTCCCGGGACTAGCACAGATACGCAGTATTTT
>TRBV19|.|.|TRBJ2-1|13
CASSTGIGPEQFF
TGTGCCAGTAGTACTGGGATCGGTCCCGAGCAGTTCTTC
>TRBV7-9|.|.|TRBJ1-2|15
CASSSRRTANRAYTF
TGTGCCAGCAGCTCGCGAAGAACGGCAAACAGGGCCTACACCTTC
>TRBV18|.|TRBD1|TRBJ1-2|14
CASSSTGGGYGYTF
TGTGCCAGCTCCTCAACAGGGGGCGGTTATGGCTACACCTTC
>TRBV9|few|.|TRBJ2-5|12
CASSPQDGIRYF
TGTGCCAGCAGCCCGCAGGACGGGATTCGGTACTTC
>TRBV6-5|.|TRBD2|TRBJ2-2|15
CASSYGGLDTGELFF
TGTGCCAGCAGTTACGGGGGACTAGACACCGGGGAGCTGTTTTTT
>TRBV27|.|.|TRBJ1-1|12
CASQGPVTEAFF
TGTGCCAGCCAGGGGCCGGTCACTGAAGCTTTCTTT
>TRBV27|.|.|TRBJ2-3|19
CASSLGTGSRSWSYRTQYF
TGTGCCAGCAGTTTAGGGACCGGGAGCCGATCGTGGAGTTATAGGACGCAGTATTTT
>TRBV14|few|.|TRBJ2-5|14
CASSQGATQETQYF
TGTGCCAGCAGCCAAGGGGCTACTCAAGAGACCCAGTACTTC
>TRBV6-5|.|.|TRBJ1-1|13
CASSSPGFTEAFF
TGTGCCAGCAGTTCCCCTGGGTTCACTGAAGCTTTCTTT
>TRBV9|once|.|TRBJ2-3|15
CASSVGGPGTDTQYF
TGTGCCAGCAGCGTAGGAGGGCCGGGCACAGATACGCAGTATTTT
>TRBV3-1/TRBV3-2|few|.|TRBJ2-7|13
CASSDWSSYEQYF
TGTGCCAGCAGCGACTGGAGCTCCTACGAGCAGTACTTC
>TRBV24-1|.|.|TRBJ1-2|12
CATSDLNYGYTF
TGTGCCACCAGTGATTTGAACTATGGCTACACCTTC
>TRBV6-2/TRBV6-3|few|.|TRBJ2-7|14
CASSSRQDYNEQYF
TGTGCCAGCAGTTCACGACAGGATTACAACGAGCAGTACTTC
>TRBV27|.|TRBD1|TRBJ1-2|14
CASRAGTGYYGYTF
TGTGCCAGCAGAGCCGGGACAGGGTACTATGGCTACACCTTC
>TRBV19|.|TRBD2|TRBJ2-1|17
CASSMHSGGGSYNEQFF
TGTGCCAGTAGTATGCATAGCGGGGGAGGATCCTACAATGAGCAGTTCTTC
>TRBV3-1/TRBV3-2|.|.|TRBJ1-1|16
CASSRGEGYLYTEAFF
TGTGCCAGCAGCCGAGGGGAAGGGTACCTTTACACTGAAGCTTTCTTT
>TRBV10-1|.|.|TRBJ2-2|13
CATSGPNTGELFF
TGCGCCACCTCAGGCCCGAACACCGGGGAGCTGTTTTTT
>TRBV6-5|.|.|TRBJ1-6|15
CASSYSIGSPSPLHF
TGTGCCAGCAGTTACTCGATAGGTAGTCCATCACCCCTCCACTTT
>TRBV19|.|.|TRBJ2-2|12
CASSVQAGELFF
TGTGCCAGTAGTGTACAGGCCGGGGAGCTGTTTTTT
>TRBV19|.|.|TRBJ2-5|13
CASNPRGGETQYF
TGTGCCAGTAACCCCAGGGGAGGGGAGACCCAGTACTTC
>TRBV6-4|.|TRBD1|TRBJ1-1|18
CASSDPGQSEPYNTEAFF
TGTGCCAGCAGTGACCCGGGACAGAGCGAACCTTACAACACTGAAGCTTTCTTT
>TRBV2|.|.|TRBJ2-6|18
CASSSPGHTVSGANVLTF
TGTGCCAGCAGTTCCCCGGGACACACAGTCTCTGGGGCCAACGTCCTGACTTTC
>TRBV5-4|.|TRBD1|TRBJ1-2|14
CASSPNSQGLGYTF
TGTGCCAGCAGCCCCAACTCACAGGGGTTAGGCTACACCTTC
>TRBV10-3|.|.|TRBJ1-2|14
CAISEGSWDYGYTF
TGTGCCATCAGTGAGGGATCATGGGACTATGGCTACACCTTC
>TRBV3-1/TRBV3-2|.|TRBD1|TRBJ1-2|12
CASSQGTDGYTF
TGTGCCAGCAGCCAGGGGACAGATGGCTACACCTTC
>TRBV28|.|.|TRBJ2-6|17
CASSLRGTRSGANVLTF
TGTGCCAGCAGTTTAAGGGGTACCCGTTCTGGGGCCAACGTCCTGACTTTC
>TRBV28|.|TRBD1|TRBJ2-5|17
CASRVRGLVVGFETQYF
TGTGCCAGCAGAGTCAGGGGGCTCGTCGTTGGTTTCGAGACCCAGTACTTC
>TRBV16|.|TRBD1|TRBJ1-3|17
CASSHVIPGQGGNTIYF
TGTGCCAGCAGCCACGTTATTCCGGGACAGGGGGGAAACACCATATATTTT
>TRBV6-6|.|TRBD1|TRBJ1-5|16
CASRPRRDRGNQPQHF
TGTGCCAGCAGGCCTCGTAGGGACAGGGGGAATCAGCCCCAGCATTTT
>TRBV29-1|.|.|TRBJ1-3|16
CSVVPSGARSGNTIYF
TGCAGCGTTGTGCCCTCAGGGGCCCGCTCTGGAAACACCATATATTTT
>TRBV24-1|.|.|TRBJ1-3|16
CATYAPGKIRGNTIYF
TGTGCCACCTACGCACCAGGGAAAATTCGTGGAAACACCATATATTTT
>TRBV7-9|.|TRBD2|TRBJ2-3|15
CASSVNSGVTDTQYF
TGTGCCAGCAGCGTAAATAGCGGGGTCACAGATACGCAGTATTTT
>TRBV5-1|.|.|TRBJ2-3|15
CASSLVGPHTDTQYF
TGCGCCAGCAGCTTGGTTGGCCCTCACACAGATACGCAGTATTTT
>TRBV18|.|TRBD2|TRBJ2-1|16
CASSPKTSGGYNEQFF
TGTGCCAGCTCCCCAAAGACTAGCGGGGGCTACAATGAGCAGTTCTTC
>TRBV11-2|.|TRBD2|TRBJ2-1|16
CASSPTSSGSYNEQFF
TGTGCCAGCAGCCCCACGTCTAGCGGGAGTTACAATGAGCAGTTCTTC
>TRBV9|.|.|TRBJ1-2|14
CASSADVLSYGYTF
TGTGCCAGCAGCGCGGACGTTCTGTCCTATGGCTACACCTTC
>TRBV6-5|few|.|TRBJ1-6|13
CASSRRPDSPLHF
TGTGCCAGCAGTCGCCGGCCCGATTCACCCCTCCACTTT
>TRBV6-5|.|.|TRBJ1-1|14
CASSHPWVNTEAFF
TGTGCCAGCAGTCACCCGTGGGTAAACACTGAAGCTTTCTTT
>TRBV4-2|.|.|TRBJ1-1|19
CASSQETPGQPTSNTEAFF
TGTGCCAGCAGCCAAGAAACTCCAGGACAGCCAACTTCGAACACTGAAGCTTTCTTT
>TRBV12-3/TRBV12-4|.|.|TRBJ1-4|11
CASSHNEKLFF
TGTGCCAGCAGCCATAATGAAAAACTGTTTTTT
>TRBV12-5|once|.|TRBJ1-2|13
CASGTQGFYGYTF
TGTGCTAGTGGTACGCAGGGATTCTATGGCTACACCTTC
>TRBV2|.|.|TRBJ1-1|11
CALGMNTEAFF
TGTGCCTTGGGGATGAACACTGAAGCTTTCTTT
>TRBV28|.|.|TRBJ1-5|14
CASHSLPSNQPQHF
TGTGCCAGCCACAGCCTCCCTAGCAATCAGCCCCAGCATTTT
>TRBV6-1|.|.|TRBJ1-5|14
CASSEAWVGQPQHF
TGTGCCAGCAGTGAAGCGTGGGTAGGTCAGCCCCAGCATTTT
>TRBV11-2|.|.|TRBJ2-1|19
CASSLSWGDRGAKYNEQFF
TGTGCCAGCAGCTTATCTTGGGGGGATCGCGGGGCCAAATACAATGAGCAGTTCTTC
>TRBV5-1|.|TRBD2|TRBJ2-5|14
CASELSGAQETQYF
TGCGCCAGCGAGCTTAGCGGGGCCCAAGAGACCCAGTACTTC
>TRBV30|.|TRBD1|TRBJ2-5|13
CAWGQGAGETQYF
TGTGCCTGGGGGCAGGGGGCGGGGGAGACCCAGTACTTC
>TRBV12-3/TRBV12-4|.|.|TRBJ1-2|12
CASLKLNYGYTF
TGTGCCAGCTTAAAGCTTAACTATGGCTACACCTTC
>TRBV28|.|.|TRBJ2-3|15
CASRPGSSRFDTQYF
TGTGCCAGCAGACCCGGTTCTAGCAGGTTCGATACGCAGTATTTT
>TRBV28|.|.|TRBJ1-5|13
CASSFSSNQPQHF
TGTGCCAGCAGTTTTAGTAGCAATCAGCCCCAGCATTTT
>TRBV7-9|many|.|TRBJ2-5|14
CASSLSRQQETQYF
TGTGCCAGCAGCTTAAGTAGGCAGCAAGAGACCCAGTACTTC
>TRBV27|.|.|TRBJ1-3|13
CASSPSRGNTIYF
TGTGCCAGCAGTCCCTCGCGGGGAAACACCATATATTTT
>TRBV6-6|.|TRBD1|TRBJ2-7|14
CASSQPGTGYEQYF
TGTGCCAGCAGCCAGCCCGGGACAGGGTACGAGCAGTACTTC
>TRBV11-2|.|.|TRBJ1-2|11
CASSSGYGYTF
TGTGCCAGCAGCTCCGGCTATGGCTACACCTTC
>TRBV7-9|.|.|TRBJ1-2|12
CASSLRGSGYTF
TGTGCCAGCAGCCTTAGGGGGTCCGGCTACACCTTC
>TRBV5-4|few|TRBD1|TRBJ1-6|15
CASSLGDRVNSPLHF
TGTGCCAGCAGCTTGGGGGACAGGGTCAATTCACCCCTCCACTTT
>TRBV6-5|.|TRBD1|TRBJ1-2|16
CASSSGTARYPYGYTF
TGTGCCAGCAGTTCCGGGACAGCAAGGTACCCCTATGGCTACACCTTC
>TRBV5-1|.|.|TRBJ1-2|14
CASSLDPTAGGYTF
TGCGCCAGCAGCTTGGATCCAACGGCTGGTGGCTACACCTTC
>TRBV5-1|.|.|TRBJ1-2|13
CASSLDSEYGYTF
TGCGCCAGCAGCTTGGACTCAGAATATGGCTACACCTTC